These 15 T cell receptor beta chains were sequenced from one sample in a study of beta chain features in type 1 diabetes. Since all of the isolated RNA was reverse transcribed, expressed TCRB transcripts were what got sequenced. Sequencing used immunoSEQ multiplex PCR; TCRdb keeps in-frame clones, though not all of them. The sample yields fewer than 500,000 clones, about 15% seen once. The sequenced material came from naive CD4+ T cells from blood. These receptors were taken from a man aged 25-40 years in good health.

This chain uses TRBV27 with TRBJ2-7, with D possibly being TRBD1 or TRBD2 (5 bases each). This CDR3 spans 14 amino acids. Germline loops: CDR1 MNHEY, CDR2 SMNVEV (reference sequence). V lost 1 base and J lost 3, with 10 bases in between. CDR3 region: CASSLWGKNYEQYF. CDR3 in DNA: TGTGCCAGCAGTTTATGGGGGAAGAACTACGAGCAGTACTTC.

This clone has only a few counts. The chain joins TRBV7-7 to TRBJ2-2; D is possibly TRBD2 (6 bases). The CDR3 is 15 residues long. The V end lost 3 bases, the J end lost 6 bases, and 14 bases lay between the germline ends. Germline assignment: CDR1 SSHAT and CDR2 FNYEAQ (reference sequence). The CDR3 loop is CASSFTRGWPGELFF. The CDR3 DNA follows: TGTGCCAGCAGCTTTACTCGGGGGTGGCCCGGGGAGCTGTTTTTT.

The chain recombines TRBV5-6 with TRBJ2-3; D uncertain. CDR1 is SGHDT and CDR2 is YYEEEE in the germline V gene. V dropped 4 bases and J dropped 4 bases, with 16 bases sitting between them. The CDR3 length is 15 residues. The CDR3 here is CASSTAKIVSDTQYF. In DNA, the CDR3 is TGTGCCAGCAGCACTGCCAAAATCGTATCAGATACGCAGTATTTT. Looking up the rest from reference TRBV5-6 and TRBJ2-3 gives the full variable domain: DAGVTQSPTHLIKTRGQQVTLRCSPKSGHDTVSWYQQALGQGPQFIFQYYEEEERQRGNFPDRFSGHQFPNYSSELNVNALLLGDSALYLCASSTAKIVSDTQYFGPGTRLTVL.

This clone showed up just a few times. The V call is TRBV7-2, the J call TRBJ2-1; 10 nucleotides align to TRBD2. V lost 4 bases to trimming and J lost 6 bases; unmatched junction nucleotides: 6. The CDR3 is made up of 15 amino acids. Germline CDR1 reads SGHTA; CDR2 reads FQGNSA. In DNA form, the CDR3 reads TGTGCCAGCAGCTCCTCTAGCGGGAGTATCAATGAGCAGTTCTTC. It encodes CASSSSSGSINEQFF.

This clone has only a few counts. Germline is not matched at one junction end, which may reflect a read error. The V and J genes are TRBV15 and TRBJ2-1; 7 positions match TRBD1. Germline V gene sequence: CDR1 LNHNV, CDR2 YYDKDF (reference sequence). The CDR3 sequence is 13 residues long. CDR3 loop: CATKGGPHNEQFF. The DNA of the CDR3 is TGTGCTACCAAAGGGGGCCCCCACAATGAGCAGTTCTTC. Looking up the rest from reference TRBV15 and TRBJ2-1 gives the full variable domain: DAMVIQNPRYQVTQFGKPVTLSCSQTLNHNVMYWYQQKSSQAPKLLFHYYDKDFNNEADTPDNFQSRRPNTSFCFLDIRSPGLGDTAMYLCATKGGPHNEQFFGPGTRLTVL.

The V and J genes are TRBV10-3 and TRBJ2-1; no clear D gene. V was pared by 10 bases and J by 4 bases, with 26 bases between. CDR1 and CDR2 (germline): ENHRY, SYGVKD. This CDR3 has 17 amino acids. CDR3 region: CATLNPGRGTVYNEQFF. CDR3 sequence (DNA): TGTGCCACCTTGAATCCGGGCCGCGGAACCGTGTACAATGAGCAGTTCTTC.

The chain combines TRBV20-1 with TRBJ1-1; D call uncertain. Germline V gene data show CDR1 as DFQATT and CDR2 as SNEGSKA (reference sequence). The CDR3 has 9 amino acids. Trimming shortened V by 1 base and J by 8 bases, and 2 bases separated the two germline ends. CDR3 DNA sequence: TGCAGTGCTAGAGCAGAAGCTTTCTTT. It encodes CSARAEAFF.

This clone was counted only a few times. This chain links TRBV21-1 with TRBJ2-3. TRBV21-1 is listed as a pseudogene. The CDR3 totals 14 residues. CDR3: CASSNGGPTVTQYF. CDR3 nucleotide sequence: TGTGCCAGCAGCAACGGGGGCCCAACCGTGACGCAGTATTTT.

The CDR3 DNA reads TGTGCCAGCAGCTTGCTGGGGTTCTACGAGCAGTACGTC. Translation: CASSLLGFYEQYV. The chain joins TRBV5-8 to TRBJ2-7; no firm D call. Germline V gives CDR1 SGHTS, CDR2 YDEGEE. V was shortened by 1 base and J by 3 bases, with 8 bases between the two germline ends. This CDR3 contains 13 residues.

This chain links TRBV27 with TRBJ2-1; D not certain. V lost 5 bases, J lost 4 bases, and 6 bases lay in between. CDR3 length: 12 residues. The germline V gene has CDR1 MNHEY and CDR2 SMNVEV (reference sequence). CDR3 sequence: CASSMPYNEQFF. CDR3 bases: TGTGCCAGCAGTATGCCTTACAATGAGCAGTTCTTC.

This clone appeared a few times. The chain has TRBV29-1 and TRBJ1-1, with D unresolved. CDR3 length equals 12 residues. Trimming took off 7 bases at V and 2 bases at J, with 11 bases between the two ends. Germline-derived CDR1 and CDR2 are SQVTM and ANQGSEA. Here the CDR3 reads CSGGQTNTEAFF. CDR3 coding DNA: TGCAGCGGTGGTCAGACAAACACTGAAGCTTTCTTT.

This clone was counted between two and nine times. The J gene is TRBJ2-7, the V gene TRBV19, with TRBD1 matching 7 bases. The CDR3 covers 13 residues. The V and J ends lost 6 bases and 2 bases, in that order; junction bases with no gene match: 4. Germline V gives CDR1 LNHDA, CDR2 SQIVND (reference sequence). DNA for the CDR3: TGTGCCAGTAGAATGGGACAGACCTACGAGCAGTACTTC. It yields the protein CASRMGQTYEQYF.

Here the CDR3 DNA reads TGTGCCTGGAATAGGGGTCAGCAAGAGACCCAGTACTTC. The encoded protein is CAWNRGQQETQYF. The V call is TRBV30, the J call TRBJ2-5; possible D gene TRBD1, 5 bases. The V end was cut by 4 bases, the J end by 2 bases, with 11 bases between. Per the germline V gene, CDR1 is GTSNPN and CDR2 is SVGIG (reference sequence). This CDR3 is 13 amino acids long.

This clone was seen only a few times. The chain couples TRBV7-2 to TRBJ2-7; TRBD2 might be the D (5 bases). The CDR3 sequence is 15 residues long. Germline CDR1 and CDR2: SGHTA and FQGNSA. The V end was cut by 1 base, the J end by 0 bases, with 10 bases between. For the CDR3, the DNA is TGTGCCAGCAGCTTAGTTACGGGGAGCTCCTACGAGCAGTACTTC. It translates to CASSLVTGSSYEQYF.

Worth noting for this clone: Sequence at one end of the junction differs from germline and may be a read error. This chain connects TRBV7-9 to TRBJ2-1; TRBD2 is a possible D gene (5 bases). The CDR3 contains 11 residues. Germline loops: CDR1 SEHNR, CDR2 FQNEAQ (reference sequence). The CDR3 nucleotides are TGTGCCAGCAGGGAGAGGGATGACCAGTTCTTC. Translation gives CASRERDDQFF.